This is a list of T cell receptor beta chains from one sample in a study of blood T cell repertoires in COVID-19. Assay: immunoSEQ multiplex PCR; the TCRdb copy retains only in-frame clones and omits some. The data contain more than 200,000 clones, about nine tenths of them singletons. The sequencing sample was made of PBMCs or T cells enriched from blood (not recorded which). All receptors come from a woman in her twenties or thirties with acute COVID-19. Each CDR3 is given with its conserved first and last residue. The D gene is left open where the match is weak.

CDR3nt: TGTGCCAGCAGCGTAGGTCCAGACACCGGGGAGCTGTTTTTT
CDR3aa: CASSVGPDTGELFF
d_gene: -
j_gene: TRBJ2-2
v_gene: TRBV9

CDR3nt: TGTGCCAGTAACCGCCGGGACAGAATAAACCAAGGCTACACCTTC
CDR3aa: CASNRRDRINQGYTF
d_gene: TRBD1
j_gene: TRBJ1-2
v_gene: TRBV19

CDR3nt: TGTGCCAGTAGACCGGGACTCGCGAACACCGGGGAGCTGTTTTTT
CDR3aa: CASRPGLANTGELFF
d_gene: -
j_gene: TRBJ2-2
v_gene: TRBV19

CDR3nt: TGTGCCAGCAGCTTTAGCGGGGGGCAGGTTGAGCAGTTCTTC
CDR3aa: CASSFSGGQVEQFF
d_gene: TRBD2
j_gene: TRBJ2-1
v_gene: TRBV7-2

CDR3nt: TGTGCCAGCAGAGCGGCGCCAGATACGCAGTATTTT
CDR3aa: CASRAAPDTQYF
d_gene: -
j_gene: TRBJ2-3
v_gene: TRBV7-8

CDR3nt: TGTGCCAGCAGCACCACAGGGTCCACTGAAGCTTTCTTT
CDR3aa: CASSTTGSTEAFF
d_gene: -
j_gene: TRBJ1-1
v_gene: TRBV7-9

CDR3nt: TGTGCCAGCAGTCTTACAGGGGGCGCAAAACGCTTC
CDR3aa: CASSLTGGAKRF
d_gene: TRBD1
j_gene: TRBJ2-4
v_gene: TRBV11-2

CDR3nt: TGCGCCAGCAGCTCCCAGGGGTACGAGCAGTACTTC
CDR3aa: CASSSQGYEQYF
d_gene: -
j_gene: TRBJ2-7
v_gene: TRBV4-1

CDR3nt: TGTGCCAGCTTTTTCAGGGTTGGTGGCTACACCTTC
CDR3aa: CASFFRVGGYTF
d_gene: -
j_gene: TRBJ1-2
v_gene: TRBV2

CDR3nt: TGTGCCTGGAGTGTCCCCCGACAGACTGGGACTGAAGCTTTCTTT
CDR3aa: CAWSVPRQTGTEAFF
d_gene: -
j_gene: TRBJ1-1
v_gene: TRBV30

CDR3nt: TGTGCCAGCAGCCACGGCTGGGGGGGCAATCAGCCCCAGCATTTT
CDR3aa: CASSHGWGGNQPQHF
d_gene: -
j_gene: TRBJ1-5
v_gene: TRBV5-5